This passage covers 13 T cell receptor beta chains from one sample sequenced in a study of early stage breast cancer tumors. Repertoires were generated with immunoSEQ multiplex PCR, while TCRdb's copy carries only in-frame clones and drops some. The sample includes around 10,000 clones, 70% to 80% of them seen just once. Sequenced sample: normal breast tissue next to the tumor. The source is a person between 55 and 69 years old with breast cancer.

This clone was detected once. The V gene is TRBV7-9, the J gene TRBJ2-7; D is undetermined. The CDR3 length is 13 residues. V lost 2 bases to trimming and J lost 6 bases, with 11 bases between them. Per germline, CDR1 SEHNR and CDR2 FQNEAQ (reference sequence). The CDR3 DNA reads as TGTGCCAGCAGCTTAAGGAGTCCGTGCGAGCAGTACTTC. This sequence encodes CASSLRSPCEQYF.

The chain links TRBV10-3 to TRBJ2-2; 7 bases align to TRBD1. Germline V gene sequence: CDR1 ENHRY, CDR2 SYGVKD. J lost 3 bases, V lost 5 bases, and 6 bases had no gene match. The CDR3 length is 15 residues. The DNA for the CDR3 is TGTGCCATCAGTCTGGACAGGACTTACACCGGGGAGCTGTTTTTT. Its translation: CAISLDRTYTGELFF.

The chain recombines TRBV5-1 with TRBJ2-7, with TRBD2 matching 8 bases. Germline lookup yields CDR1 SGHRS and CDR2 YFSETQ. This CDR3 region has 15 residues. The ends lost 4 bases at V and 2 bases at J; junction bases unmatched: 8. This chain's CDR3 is CASSMTSVNPYEQYF. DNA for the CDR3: TGCGCCAGCAGCATGACTAGCGTAAATCCCTACGAGCAGTACTTC.

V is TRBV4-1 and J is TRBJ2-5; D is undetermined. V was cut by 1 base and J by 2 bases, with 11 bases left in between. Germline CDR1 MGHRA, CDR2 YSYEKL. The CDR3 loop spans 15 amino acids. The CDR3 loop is CASSQVEQLQETQYF. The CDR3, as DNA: TGCGCCAGCAGCCAAGTGGAGCAGTTACAAGAGACCCAGTACTTC.

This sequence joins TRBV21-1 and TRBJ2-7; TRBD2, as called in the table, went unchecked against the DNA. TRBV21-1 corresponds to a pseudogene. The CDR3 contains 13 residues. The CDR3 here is CASRRAAFYEQYF. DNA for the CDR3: TGTGCCAGCCGGAGAGCGGCCTTCTACGAGCAGTACTTC.

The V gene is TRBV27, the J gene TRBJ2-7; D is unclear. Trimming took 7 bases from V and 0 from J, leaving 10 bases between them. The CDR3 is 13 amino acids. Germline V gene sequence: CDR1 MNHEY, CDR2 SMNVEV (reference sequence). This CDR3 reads CASTSPVSYEQYF. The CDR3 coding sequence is TGTGCCAGCACCTCCCCGGTCTCCTACGAGCAGTACTTC.

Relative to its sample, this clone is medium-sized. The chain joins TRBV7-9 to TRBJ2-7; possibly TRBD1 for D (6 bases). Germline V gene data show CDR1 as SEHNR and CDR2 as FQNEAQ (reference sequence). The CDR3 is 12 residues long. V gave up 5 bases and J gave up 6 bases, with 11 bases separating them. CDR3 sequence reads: CASSQRGFEQYF. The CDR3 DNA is TGTGCCAGCAGCCAGAGGGGGTTCGAGCAGTACTTC.

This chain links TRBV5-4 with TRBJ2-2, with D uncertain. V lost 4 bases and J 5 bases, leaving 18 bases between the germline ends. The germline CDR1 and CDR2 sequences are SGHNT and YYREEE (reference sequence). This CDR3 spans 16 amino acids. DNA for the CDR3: TGTGCCAGCAGCCCTCTACGCACCTCGAGGACCGGGGAGCTGTTTTTT. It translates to CASSPLRTSRTGELFF.

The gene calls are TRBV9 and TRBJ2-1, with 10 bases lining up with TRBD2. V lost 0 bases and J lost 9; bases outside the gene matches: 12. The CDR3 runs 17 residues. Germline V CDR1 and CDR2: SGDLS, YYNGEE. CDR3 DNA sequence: TGTGCCAGCAGCGTAGATGGGCTAGCGGGAGTCCTACTTGAGCAGTTCTTC. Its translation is CASSVDGLAGVLLEQFF.

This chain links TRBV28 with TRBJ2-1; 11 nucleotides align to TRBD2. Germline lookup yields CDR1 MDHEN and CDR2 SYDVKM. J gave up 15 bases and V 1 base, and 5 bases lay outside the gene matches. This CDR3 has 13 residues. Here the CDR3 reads CASSLSSGRNWFF. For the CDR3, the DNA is TGTGCCAGCAGTTTATCTAGCGGGAGGAATTGGTTCTTC.

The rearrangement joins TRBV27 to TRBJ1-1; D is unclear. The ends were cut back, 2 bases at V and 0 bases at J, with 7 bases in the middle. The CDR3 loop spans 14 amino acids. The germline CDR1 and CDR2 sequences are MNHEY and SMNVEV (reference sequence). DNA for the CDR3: TGTGCCAGCAGTTTAGGGCGCCTGAACACTGAAGCTTTCTTT. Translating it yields CASSLGRLNTEAFF.

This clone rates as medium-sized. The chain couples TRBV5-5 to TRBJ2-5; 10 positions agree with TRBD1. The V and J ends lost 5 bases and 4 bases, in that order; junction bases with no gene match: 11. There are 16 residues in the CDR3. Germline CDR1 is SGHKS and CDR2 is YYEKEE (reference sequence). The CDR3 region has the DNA TGTGCCAGCAGTTTCCCGGGACAGGGGTTTGGAGAGACCCAGTACTTC. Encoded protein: CASSFPGQGFGETQYF.

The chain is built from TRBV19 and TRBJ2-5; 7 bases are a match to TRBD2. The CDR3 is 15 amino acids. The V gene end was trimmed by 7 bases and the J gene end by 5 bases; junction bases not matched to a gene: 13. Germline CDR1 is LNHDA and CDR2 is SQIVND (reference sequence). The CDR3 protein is CASTRLAGARETQYF. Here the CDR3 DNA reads TGTGCCAGTACCCGATTGGCGGGAGCGAGGGAGACCCAGTACTTC. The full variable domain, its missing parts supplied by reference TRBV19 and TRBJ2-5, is DGGITQSPKYLFRKEGQNVTLSCEQNLNHDAMYWYRQDPGQGLRLIYYSQIVNDFQKGDIAEGYSVSREKKESFPLTVTSAQKNPTAFYLCASTRLAGARETQYFGPGTRLLVL.